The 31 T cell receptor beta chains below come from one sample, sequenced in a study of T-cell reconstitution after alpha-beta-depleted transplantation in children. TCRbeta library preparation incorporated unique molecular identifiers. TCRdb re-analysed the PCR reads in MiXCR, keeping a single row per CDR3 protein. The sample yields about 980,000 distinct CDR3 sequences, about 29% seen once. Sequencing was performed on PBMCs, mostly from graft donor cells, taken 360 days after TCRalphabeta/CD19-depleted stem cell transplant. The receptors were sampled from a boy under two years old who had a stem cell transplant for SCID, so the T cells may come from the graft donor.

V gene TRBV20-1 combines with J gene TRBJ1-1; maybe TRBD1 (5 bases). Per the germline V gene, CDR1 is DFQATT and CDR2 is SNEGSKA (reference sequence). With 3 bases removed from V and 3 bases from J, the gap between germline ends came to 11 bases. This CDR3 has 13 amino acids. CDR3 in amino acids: CSASKTVDTEAFF. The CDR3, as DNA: TGCAGTGCTAGTAAGACAGTCGACACTGAAGCTTTCTTT.

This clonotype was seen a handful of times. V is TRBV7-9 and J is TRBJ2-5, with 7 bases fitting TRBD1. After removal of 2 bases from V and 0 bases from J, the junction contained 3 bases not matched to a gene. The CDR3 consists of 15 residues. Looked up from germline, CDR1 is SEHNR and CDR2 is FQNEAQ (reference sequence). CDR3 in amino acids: CASSLSQGYQETQYF. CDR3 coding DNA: TGTGCCAGCAGCTTATCACAGGGGTACCAAGAGACCCAGTACTTC.

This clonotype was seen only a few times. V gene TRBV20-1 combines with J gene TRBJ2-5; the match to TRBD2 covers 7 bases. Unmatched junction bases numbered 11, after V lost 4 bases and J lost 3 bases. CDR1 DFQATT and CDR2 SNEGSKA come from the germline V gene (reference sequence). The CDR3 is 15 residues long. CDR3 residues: CSAIIGGTTKETQYF. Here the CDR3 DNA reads TGCAGTGCTATTATCGGTGGGACTACTAAAGAGACCCAGTACTTC.

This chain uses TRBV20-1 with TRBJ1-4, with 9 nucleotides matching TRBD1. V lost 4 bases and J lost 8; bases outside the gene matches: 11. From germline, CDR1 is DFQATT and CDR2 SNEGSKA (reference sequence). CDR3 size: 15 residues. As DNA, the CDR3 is TGCAGTGCTACCGGACACAGGGGGCGGCGGGAAAAACTGTTTTTT. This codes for CSATGHRGRREKLFF.

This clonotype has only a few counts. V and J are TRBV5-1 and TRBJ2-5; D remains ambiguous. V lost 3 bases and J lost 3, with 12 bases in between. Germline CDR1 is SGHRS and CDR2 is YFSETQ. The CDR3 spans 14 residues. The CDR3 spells CASSSDRIEETQYF. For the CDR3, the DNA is TGCGCCAGCAGCTCCGACCGTATAGAAGAGACCCAGTACTTC.

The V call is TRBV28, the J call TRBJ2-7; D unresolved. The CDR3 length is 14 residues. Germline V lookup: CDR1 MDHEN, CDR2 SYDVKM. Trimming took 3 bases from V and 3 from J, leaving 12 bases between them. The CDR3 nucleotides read TGTGCCAGCAGTTTTCCCCCTGGCGACTACGAGCAGTACTTC. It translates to CASSFPPGDYEQYF.

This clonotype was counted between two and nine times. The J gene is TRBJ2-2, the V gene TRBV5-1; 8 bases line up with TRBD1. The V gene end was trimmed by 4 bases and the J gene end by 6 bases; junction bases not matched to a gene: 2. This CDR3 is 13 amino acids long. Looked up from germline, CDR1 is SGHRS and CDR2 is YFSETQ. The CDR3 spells CASSIQGAGELFF. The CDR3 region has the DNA TGCGCCAGCAGCATACAGGGGGCCGGGGAGCTGTTTTTT.

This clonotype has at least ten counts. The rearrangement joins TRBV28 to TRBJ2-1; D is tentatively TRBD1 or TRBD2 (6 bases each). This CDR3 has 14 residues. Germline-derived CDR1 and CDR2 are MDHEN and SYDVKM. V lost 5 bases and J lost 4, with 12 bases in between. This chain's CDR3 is CASSPGDLYNEQFF. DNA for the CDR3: TGTGCCAGCAGTCCAGGGGACTTATACAATGAGCAGTTCTTC. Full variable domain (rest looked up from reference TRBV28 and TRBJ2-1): DVKVTQSSRYLVKRTGEKVFLECVQDMDHENMFWYRQDPGLGLRLIYFSYDVKMKEKGDIPEGYSVSREKKERFSLILESASTNQTSMYLCASSPGDLYNEQFFGPGTRLTVL.

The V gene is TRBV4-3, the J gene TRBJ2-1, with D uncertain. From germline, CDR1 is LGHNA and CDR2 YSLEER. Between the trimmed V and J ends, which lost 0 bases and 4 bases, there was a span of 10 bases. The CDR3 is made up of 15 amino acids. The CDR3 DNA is TGCGCCAGCAGCCAAGATCGCCTATCATACAATGAGCAGTTCTTC. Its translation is CASSQDRLSYNEQFF.

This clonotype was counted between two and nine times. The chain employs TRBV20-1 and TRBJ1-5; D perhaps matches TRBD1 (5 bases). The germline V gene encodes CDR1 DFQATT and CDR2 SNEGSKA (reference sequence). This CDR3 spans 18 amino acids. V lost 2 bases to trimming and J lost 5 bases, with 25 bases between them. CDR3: CSARRRGVGHLPYQPQHF. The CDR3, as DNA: TGCAGTGCTAGAAGAAGGGGAGTCGGGCACCTCCCTTATCAGCCCCAGCATTTT.

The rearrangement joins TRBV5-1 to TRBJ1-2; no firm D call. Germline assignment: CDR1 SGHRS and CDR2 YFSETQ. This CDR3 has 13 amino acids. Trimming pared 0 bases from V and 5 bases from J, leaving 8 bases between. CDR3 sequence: CASSLERAYGYTF. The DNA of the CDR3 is TGCGCCAGCAGCTTGGAGAGAGCATATGGCTACACCTTC.

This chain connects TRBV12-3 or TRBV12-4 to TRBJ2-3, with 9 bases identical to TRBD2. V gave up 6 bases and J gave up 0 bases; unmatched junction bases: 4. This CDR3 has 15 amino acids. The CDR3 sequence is CASRIAGDSTDTQYF. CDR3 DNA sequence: TGTGCCAGCAGGATAGCGGGGGATAGCACAGATACGCAGTATTTT.

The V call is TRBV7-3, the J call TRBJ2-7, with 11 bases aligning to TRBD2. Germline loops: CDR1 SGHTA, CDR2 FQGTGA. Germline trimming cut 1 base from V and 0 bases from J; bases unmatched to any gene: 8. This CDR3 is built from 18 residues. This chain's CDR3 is CASSLIASGGPLSYEQYF. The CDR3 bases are TGTGCCAGCAGCTTAATCGCTAGCGGGGGGCCCCTCTCCTACGAGCAGTACTTC.

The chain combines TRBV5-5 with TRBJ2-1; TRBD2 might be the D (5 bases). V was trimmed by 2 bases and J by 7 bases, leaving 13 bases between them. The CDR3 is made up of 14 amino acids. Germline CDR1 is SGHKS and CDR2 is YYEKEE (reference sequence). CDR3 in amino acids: CASSFVVSGNEQFF. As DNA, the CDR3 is TGTGCCAGCAGCTTTGTGGTGTCGGGAAATGAGCAGTTCTTC.

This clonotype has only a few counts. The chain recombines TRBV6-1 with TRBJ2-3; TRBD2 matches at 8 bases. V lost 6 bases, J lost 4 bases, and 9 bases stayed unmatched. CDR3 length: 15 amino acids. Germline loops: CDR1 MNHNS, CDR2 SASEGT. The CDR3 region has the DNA TGTGCCAGCAGAGGCGTAGCGGGGTACGCAGATACGCAGTATTTT. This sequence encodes CASRGVAGYADTQYF.

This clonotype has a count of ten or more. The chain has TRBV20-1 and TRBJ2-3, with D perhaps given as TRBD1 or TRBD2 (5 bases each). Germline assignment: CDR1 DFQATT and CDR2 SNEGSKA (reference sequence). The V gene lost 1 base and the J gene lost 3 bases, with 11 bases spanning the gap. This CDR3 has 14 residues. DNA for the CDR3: TGCAGTGCTAGAGTTGGGGGTTGGACAGATACGCAGTATTTT. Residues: CSARVGGWTDTQYF.

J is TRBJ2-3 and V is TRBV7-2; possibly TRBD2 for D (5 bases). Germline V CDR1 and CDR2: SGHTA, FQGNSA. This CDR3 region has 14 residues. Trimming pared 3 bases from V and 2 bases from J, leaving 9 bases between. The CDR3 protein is CASSFPTTTDTQYF. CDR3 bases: TGTGCCAGCAGCTTTCCGACTACCACAGATACGCAGTATTTT.

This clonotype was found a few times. The CDR3 region is CASSLKGLAALHSGANVLTF. The CDR3 nucleotides read TGTGCCAGCAGTTTAAAAGGACTAGCGGCTCTCCACTCTGGGGCCAACGTCCTGACTTTC. The rearrangement links TRBV27 to TRBJ2-6, with 10 positions matching TRBD2. The V gene's germline CDR1 is MNHEY and CDR2 SMNVEV (reference sequence). The CDR3 is 20 residues long. V dropped 2 bases and J dropped 0; count of bases not matched to a gene: 10.

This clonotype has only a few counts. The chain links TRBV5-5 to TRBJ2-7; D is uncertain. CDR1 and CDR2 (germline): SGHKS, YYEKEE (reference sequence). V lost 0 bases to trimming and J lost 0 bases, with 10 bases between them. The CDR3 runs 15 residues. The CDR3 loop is CASSLGALTSYEQYF. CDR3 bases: TGTGCCAGCAGCTTGGGGGCTCTAACCTCCTACGAGCAGTACTTC.

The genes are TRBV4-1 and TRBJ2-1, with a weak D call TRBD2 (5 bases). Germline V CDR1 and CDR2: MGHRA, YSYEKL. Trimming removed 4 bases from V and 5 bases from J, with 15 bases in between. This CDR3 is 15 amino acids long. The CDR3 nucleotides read TGCGCCAGCAGCCCCGGGGTAGCAGACAACAATGAGCAGTTCTTC. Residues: CASSPGVADNNEQFF.

The CDR3 nucleotides are TGTGCCAGCAGCTCACAGGGGGTCGGGACAGATACGCAGTATTTT. Translating it yields CASSSQGVGTDTQYF. The chain has TRBV7-3 and TRBJ2-3, with TRBD1 matching 8 bases. Germline V gene lookup returns CDR1 SGHTA and CDR2 FQGTGA. This CDR3 contains 15 residues. Trimming removed 4 bases from V and 3 bases from J; junction bases left unmatched: 6.

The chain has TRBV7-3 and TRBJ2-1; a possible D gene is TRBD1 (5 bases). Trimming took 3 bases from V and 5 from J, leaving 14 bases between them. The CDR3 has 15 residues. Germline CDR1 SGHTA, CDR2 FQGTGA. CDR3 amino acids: CASSFLQGRNNEQFF. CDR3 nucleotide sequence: TGTGCCAGCAGCTTTCTTCAGGGAAGGAACAATGAGCAGTTCTTC.

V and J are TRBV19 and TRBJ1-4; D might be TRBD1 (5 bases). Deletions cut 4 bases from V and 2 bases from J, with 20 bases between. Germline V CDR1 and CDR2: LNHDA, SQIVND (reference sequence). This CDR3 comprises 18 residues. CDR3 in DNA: TGTGCCAGTAGTAGAATTGGGCAGGGCCCGACGACTAATGAAAAACTGTTTTTT. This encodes CASSRIGQGPTTNEKLFF. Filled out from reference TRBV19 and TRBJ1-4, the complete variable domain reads DGGITQSPKYLFRKEGQNVTLSCEQNLNHDAMYWYRQDPGQGLRLIYYSQIVNDFQKGDIAEGYSVSREKKESFPLTVTSAQKNPTAFYLCASSRIGQGPTTNEKLFFGSGTQLSVL.

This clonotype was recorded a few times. In nucleotides, the CDR3 is TGTGCCAGTAGTGGGTGGGGATCGAGGAGCAATCAGCCCCAGCATTTT. It codes for CASSGWGSRSNQPQHF. This chain joins TRBV19 and TRBJ1-5; no definite D call. Trimming stripped 5 bases from V and 1 base from J, with 15 bases between. Per the germline V gene, CDR1 is LNHDA and CDR2 is SQIVND (reference sequence). The CDR3 extends over 16 amino acids.

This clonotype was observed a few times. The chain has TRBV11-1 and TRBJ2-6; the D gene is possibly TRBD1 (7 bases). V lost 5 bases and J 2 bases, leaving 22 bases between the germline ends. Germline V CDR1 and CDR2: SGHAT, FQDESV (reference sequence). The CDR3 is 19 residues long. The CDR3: CASSPRGDIPLPGANVLTF. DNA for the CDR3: TGTGCCAGCAGCCCCAGGGGGGACATCCCACTCCCTGGGGCCAACGTCCTGACTTTC.

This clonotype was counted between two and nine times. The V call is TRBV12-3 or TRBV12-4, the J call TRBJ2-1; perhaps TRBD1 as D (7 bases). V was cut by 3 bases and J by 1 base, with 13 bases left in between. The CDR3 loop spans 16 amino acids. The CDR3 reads CASSFGGGESYNEQFF. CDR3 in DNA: TGTGCCAGCAGTTTTGGAGGGGGCGAATCCTACAATGAGCAGTTCTTC.

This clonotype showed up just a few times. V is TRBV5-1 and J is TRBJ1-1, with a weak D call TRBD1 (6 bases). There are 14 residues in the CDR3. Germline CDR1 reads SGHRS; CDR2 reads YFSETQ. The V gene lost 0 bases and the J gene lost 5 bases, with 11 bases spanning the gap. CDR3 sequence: CASSLARGWTEAFF. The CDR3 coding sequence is TGCGCCAGCAGCTTGGCCAGGGGTTGGACTGAAGCTTTCTTT.

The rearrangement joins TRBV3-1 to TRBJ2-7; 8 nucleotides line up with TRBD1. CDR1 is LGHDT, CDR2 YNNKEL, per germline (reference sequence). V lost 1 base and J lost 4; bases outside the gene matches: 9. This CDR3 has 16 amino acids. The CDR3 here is CASSQGQGSLSYEQYF. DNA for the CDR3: TGTGCCAGCAGCCAAGGACAGGGGAGTTTATCGTACGAGCAGTACTTC.

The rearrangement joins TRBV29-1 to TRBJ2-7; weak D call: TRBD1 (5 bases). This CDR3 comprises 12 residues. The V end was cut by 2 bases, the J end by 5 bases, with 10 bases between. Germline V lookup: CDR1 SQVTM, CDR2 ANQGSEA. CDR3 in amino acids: CSVEPGPNEQYF. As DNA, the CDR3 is TGCAGCGTTGAACCAGGGCCCAACGAGCAGTACTTC.

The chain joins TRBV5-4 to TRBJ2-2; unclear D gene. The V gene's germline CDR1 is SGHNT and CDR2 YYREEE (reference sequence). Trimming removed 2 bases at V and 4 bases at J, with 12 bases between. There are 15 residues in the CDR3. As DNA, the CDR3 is TGTGCCAGCAGCTTAGCTGGGTTGGCCACCGGGGAGCTGTTTTTT. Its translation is CASSLAGLATGELFF.

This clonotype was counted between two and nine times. The CDR3 loop reads CASSLGGTATQETQYF. The CDR3 nucleotides read TGTGCCAGCAGTTTAGGGGGGACAGCAACCCAAGAGACCCAGTACTTC. This sequence joins TRBV12-3 or TRBV12-4 and TRBJ2-5, with 7 nucleotides matching TRBD1. J was trimmed by 1 base and V by 1 base; bases with no gene match: 6. The CDR3 runs to 16 residues.